The T cell receptor (beta chain) under discussion was sequenced for a study of T cell responses to AZD1222 COVID-19 vaccine (dated by TCRdb to about 2021). Background on the whole study: A total of approximately 240 trial participants underwent TCR sequencing, of whom approximately 200 had received two doses of AZD1222 and some 25 had received two doses of the MenACWY control vaccine. Trial participants were enrolled by age into subgroups of 18-55, 56-69 and 70-plus years, and approximately 150, 30 and 60 TCR-sequenced participants, respectively, were included in these subgroups. What the study reported, not specific to this receptor: Nearly half of unique spike-specific TCRs reportedly recognized epitopes outside regions mutated in the B.1.351 and B.1.1.7 variants. Participants were mostly white British, with more females than males. The authors suggested clonal diversity may have been underestimated. Vaccine-associated CD4 TCRs spanned the whole spike protein, with dominant responses in regions 160-218 and 743-854. Conclusions about previously exposed vaccinees are limited, since just six AZD1222 recipients were seropositive for SARS-CoV-2 at baseline. Because no samples from the day 14 peak response were available, repertoires could be characterized only after the peak T cell response. The 56-69-year group was small, and its depth increase did not reach significance, likely because of low power. A significant rise in spike-specific TCR breadth and depth was observed after two AZD1222 doses relative to day 0 and relative to MenACWY recipients.

The junction shows trimming of 7 bases on V and 1 base on J, and the gene matches do not reach 3 bases of it. The CDR3 goes from the cysteine to the phenylalanine over 14 residues. Only the CDR3 DNA is retained, 42 bases long and in frame from the first base. As encoded in the germline V gene, CDR1 is KGHDR while CDR2 is SFDVKD. The count of this clone is one. This clone's antigen is unknown. It has no much larger one-base neighbor in the sample; base qualities were not kept. The CDR3 regions of human TCRbeta chains were analyzed by immunosequencing. The study's processing was this. TCRs in the repertoires were compared against a reference library of SARS-CoV-2-specific TCRs that had been generated with the MIRA antigen-specificity platform. Breadth meant the fraction of unique TCRs that were SARS-CoV-2-associated, whereas depth meant the fraction of total T cells that were SARS-CoV-2-associated. Using the MIRA data, each spike-specific TCR was mapped to the spike region that the TCR reacts to and placed in a CD4 or CD8 class. Log10-transformed breadth and depth values were compared by one-way ANOVA with Sidak's multiple comparisons tests. What TCRdb holds here is the immuneACCESS table cut down to in-frame rearrangements. Part of the clones is not present; checked against another copy, under half of the missing clones reflect an unresolved V gene, and the others are unexplained. The V and J calls and clone size were taken over from that table, and D and trimming were inferred from the DNA. The sample profile shows about 160,000 clones; roughly 92% of them were found once. Of the sample, 4.5% to 5.5% is held by the ten largest clones.

The intended sense of this specimen's time point label: about 28 days (+/-7) after the second vaccine dose. Because spike-specific TCR depth and breadth did not differ between the two schedules, AZD1222 recipients who got a second dose at roughly 4 weeks were pooled with those who got a second dose at roughly 12 weeks. The vaccinee samples were drawn from two UK trials, COV001 and COV002, one of which was a single-blind randomized controlled phase 2/3 trial testing AZD1222 (ChAdOx1 nCoV-19) in healthy adults. For TCRbeta chain sequencing, PBMC samples were collected from trial participants at day 0 and at day 28 after the second dose.

This TCR came from an adult who received the AZD1222 COVID-19 vaccine. Here the sequenced sample was peripheral blood, taken 28 days after the second AZD1222 dose. This chain is built from TRBV24-1 and TRBJ2-3; 8 of the junction bases match TRBD2. The bases are TGTGCCACCAGCCAGACTAGCGGCACAGATACGCAGTATTTT. The translation is CATSQTSGTDTQYF.